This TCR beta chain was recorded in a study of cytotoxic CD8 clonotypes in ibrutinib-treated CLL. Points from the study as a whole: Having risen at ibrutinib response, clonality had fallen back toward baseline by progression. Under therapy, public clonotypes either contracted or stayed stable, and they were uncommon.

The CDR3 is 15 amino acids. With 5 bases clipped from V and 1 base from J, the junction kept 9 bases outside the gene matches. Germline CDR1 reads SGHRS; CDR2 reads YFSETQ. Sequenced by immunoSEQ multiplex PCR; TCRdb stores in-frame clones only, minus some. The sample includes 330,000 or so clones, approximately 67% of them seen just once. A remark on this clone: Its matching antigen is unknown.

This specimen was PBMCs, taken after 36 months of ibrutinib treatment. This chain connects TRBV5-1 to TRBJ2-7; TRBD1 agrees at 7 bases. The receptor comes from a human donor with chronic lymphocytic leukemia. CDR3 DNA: TGCGCCAGCAGGATCCGGCAGGGGGTGTCCTACGAGCAGTACTTC. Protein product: CASRIRQGVSYEQYF.